Sequencing of this TCR beta chain was carried out in a study of blood T cells in healthy people across ages. Next came a second PCR, run for about 7 to 12 cycles, which used a sample-barcoded 5' primer along with a J-beta primer mix. TCRdb used MiXCR to reprocess the 5' RACE reads, holding one entry per CDR3 protein. The sample carries hundreds of thousands of distinct CDR3 sequences, about 62% recorded once. A word on this clonotype: No antigen is known for it.

V lost 5 bases and J lost 7, with 27 bases in between. This CDR3 contains 19 residues. Germline V gene data show CDR1 as MGHRA and CDR2 as YSYEKL. Study results and limitations: TCR beta diversity, measured per million T cells, fell in a roughly linear way with age.

The chain combines TRBV4-1 with TRBJ1-6; TRBD1 might be the D (6 bases). The receptor was derived from a man aged 30-40 years in good health. The sample comprised blood. The CDR3 DNA is TGCGCCAGCAGCACTATAAGAGGCCGGGGACAAACGCCAAATTCACCCCTCCACTTT. Translating gives CASSTIRGRGQTPNSPLHF.